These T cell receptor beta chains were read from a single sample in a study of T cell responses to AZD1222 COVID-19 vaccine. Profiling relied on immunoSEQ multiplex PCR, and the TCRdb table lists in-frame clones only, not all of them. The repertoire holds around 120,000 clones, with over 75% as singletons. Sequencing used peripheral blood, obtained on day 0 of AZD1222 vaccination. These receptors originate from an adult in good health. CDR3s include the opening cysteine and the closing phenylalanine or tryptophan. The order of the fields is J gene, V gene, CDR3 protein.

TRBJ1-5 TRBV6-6 CASSLPSTGANQPQHF
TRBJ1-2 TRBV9 CASSAQGLNYGYTF
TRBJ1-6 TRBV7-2 CASSLVRYNSPLHF
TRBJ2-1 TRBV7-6 CASSLAWGVGYNEQFF
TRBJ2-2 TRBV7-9 CASSPRTGAGELFF
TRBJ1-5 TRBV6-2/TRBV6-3 CASSYSSNQPQHF
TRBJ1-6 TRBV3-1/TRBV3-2 CASSQDYRASSPLHF
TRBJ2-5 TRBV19 CASSPFWGGQETQYF
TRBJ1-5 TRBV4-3 CASSQGKGGQPQHF
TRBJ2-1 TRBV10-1 CASSQLNEQFF
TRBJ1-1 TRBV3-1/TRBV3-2 CASRAGGVSEAFF
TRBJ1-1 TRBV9 CASSVEWGQAFEAFF
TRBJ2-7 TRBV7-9 CASSQGQGSYEQYF
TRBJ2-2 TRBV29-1 CSGGTSGEGNTGELFF
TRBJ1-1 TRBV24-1 CATSRSGQAGGNTEAFF
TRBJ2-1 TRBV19 CASSTTGALEPFF
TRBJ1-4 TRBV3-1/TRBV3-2 CASSQDSDGKLFF
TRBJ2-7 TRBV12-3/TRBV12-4 CASSHRAEQYF
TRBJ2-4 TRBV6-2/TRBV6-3 CASSYSQRPKNIQYF
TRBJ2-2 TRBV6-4 CASSELAGGPGELFF
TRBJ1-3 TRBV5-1 CASSLATANSGNTIYF
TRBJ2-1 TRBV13 CASSFTREENEQFF
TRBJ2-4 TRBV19 CASSRGGAKNIQYF
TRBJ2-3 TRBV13 CASSFRGVGTDTQYF
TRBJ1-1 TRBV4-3 CASSQGPGDPSSEAFF
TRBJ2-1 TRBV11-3 CASGLRGREDEQFF
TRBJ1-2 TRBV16 CASSQYRYGYTF
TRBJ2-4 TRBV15 CATSRDGQLAKNIQYF
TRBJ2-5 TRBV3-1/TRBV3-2 CASSQGVRETQYF
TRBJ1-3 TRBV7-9 CASTRTGTSGNTIYF
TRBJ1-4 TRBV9 CASSVVGSHNEKLFF
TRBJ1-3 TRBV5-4 CASSSNDRDSGNTIYF
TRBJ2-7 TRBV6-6 CASGRGAGLQYF
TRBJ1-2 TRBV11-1 CASSFRGDGYTF
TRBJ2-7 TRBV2 CASRDRGFIEQYF
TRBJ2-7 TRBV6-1 CASSGYGQLQFFASYEQYF
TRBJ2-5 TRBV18 CASSPGQQETQYF
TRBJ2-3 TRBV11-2 CASSPDRGRDTQYF
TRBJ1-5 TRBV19 CASSWTVSNQPQHF
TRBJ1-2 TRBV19 CASIAGSAYGYTF
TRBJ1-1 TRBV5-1 CASSLATGNMNTEAFF
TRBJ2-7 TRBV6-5 CASSPGGGGTYEQYF
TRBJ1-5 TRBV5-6 CASSSAGTYQPQHF
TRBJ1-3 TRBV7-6 CASRDRGSSGNTIYF
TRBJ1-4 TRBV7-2 CASSQVRLPNEKLFF
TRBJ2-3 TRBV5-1 CASKTSSSTDTQYF
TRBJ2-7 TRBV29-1 CSVGSISYEQYF
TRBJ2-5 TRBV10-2 CASSEVSETQYF
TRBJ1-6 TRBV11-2 CASSPPGPQALHF
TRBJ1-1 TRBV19 CASTDRGLNTEAFF
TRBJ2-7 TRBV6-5 CASSSTGQTYEQYF
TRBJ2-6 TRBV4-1 CASGIRGALDPTGANVLTF
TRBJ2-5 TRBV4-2 CASSQLPSSGQETQYF
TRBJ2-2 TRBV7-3 CASSFGVPNTGELFF
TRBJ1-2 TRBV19 CASKAEFYGYTF
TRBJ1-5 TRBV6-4 CASSDHQRTVPYSNQPQHF
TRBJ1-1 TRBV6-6 CASTPGVWDTNTEAFF
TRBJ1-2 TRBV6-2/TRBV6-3 CASSQGSNYGYTF